This passage covers 32 T cell receptor beta chains from one sample sequenced in a study of blood T cell repertoires in COVID-19. Generated by immunoSEQ multiplex PCR, the TCRdb table keeps only in-frame clones and is missing some. The top ten hold about 10% of the sample, which has 100,000 or so clones, 85% seen once. Input material: peripheral blood. These receptor sequences come from a woman aged 70 to 79 with active or convalescent COVID-19.

This clone was detected once. The chain uses TRBV10-3 and TRBJ1-1, with D possibly matching TRBD1 (6 bases). The CDR3 runs 15 residues. CDR1 is ENHRY and CDR2 is SYGVKD in the germline V gene. The germline V and J ends were trimmed by 5 bases and 0 bases, with 13 bases remaining between them. CDR3 DNA sequence: TGTGCCATCAGTTCAAGGACAGTGATGAACACTGAAGCTTTCTTT. Translated: CAISSRTVMNTEAFF.

V and J are TRBV6-2 or TRBV6-3 and TRBJ1-6, with D possibly matching TRBD1 (6 bases). The CDR3 extends over 18 amino acids. Trimming removed 5 bases at V and 1 base at J, with 18 bases between. Germline V CDR1 and CDR2: MNHEY, SVGEGT. This CDR3 is CASSPDRQGKSYNSPLHF. The CDR3 coding sequence is TGTGCCAGCAGTCCGGATCGGCAGGGGAAATCCTATAATTCACCCCTCCACTTT.

This clone came up a few times. The rearrangement links TRBV12-3 or TRBV12-4 to TRBJ1-2; 7 nucleotides agree with TRBD1. This CDR3 comprises 13 residues. V dropped 6 bases and J dropped 1; count of bases not matched to a gene: 2. In nucleotides, the CDR3 is TGTGCCAGCAGGGGGACAGTTAACTATGGCTACACCTTC. This gives the protein CASRGTVNYGYTF.

This CDR3 is CASSPPNTFLRTEAFF. The CDR3 nucleotides are TGCGCCAGCAGCCCACCCAATACCTTTTTGCGCACTGAAGCTTTCTTT. This chain links TRBV5-1 with TRBJ1-1; D is ambiguous. This CDR3 comprises 16 residues. Germline V CDR1 and CDR2: SGHRS, YFSETQ. The V and J ends lost 4 bases and 4 bases respectively, with 20 bases between them. Based on the CDR3 plus reference TRBV5-1 and TRBJ1-1, the full variable domain is KAGVTQTPRYLIKTRGQQVTLSCSPISGHRSVSWYQQTPGQGLQFLFEYFSETQRNKGNFPGRFSGRQFSNSRSEMNVSTLELGDSALYLCASSPPNTFLRTEAFFGQGTRLTVV.

This clone was counted only a few times. The gene calls are TRBV6-2 or TRBV6-3 and TRBJ2-7; D is perhaps TRBD1 (6 bases). This CDR3 comprises 15 residues. V shed 4 bases and J shed 0 bases, with 13 bases lying between them. Germline CDR1 reads MNHEY; CDR2 reads SVGEGT. CDR3 residues: CASSFSRGYSYEQYF. The CDR3 DNA sequence: TGTGCCAGCAGTTTTAGCAGGGGCTACTCCTACGAGCAGTACTTC.

The V gene is TRBV7-9, the J gene TRBJ1-6, with TRBD1 matching 7 bases. V shed 5 bases, J shed 7 bases, and the junction held 11 bases outside the gene matches. Per germline, CDR1 SEHNR and CDR2 FQNEAQ (reference sequence). This CDR3 has 16 residues. This CDR3 is CASSLWAGTANSPLHF. The CDR3 DNA sequence: TGTGCCAGCAGCCTATGGGCCGGGACAGCCAATTCACCCCTCCACTTT.

The V gene is TRBV9, the J gene TRBJ2-2; D is ambiguous. CDR3 length: 15 amino acids. Germline values: CDR1 SGDLS, CDR2 YYNGEE. Trimming removed 0 bases at V and 3 bases at J, with 9 bases between. CDR3 bases: TGTGCCAGCAGCGTAGGGGCTCCGGACACCGGGGAGCTGTTTTTT. This gives the protein CASSVGAPDTGELFF.

This clone was seen more than once but under ten times. This chain connects TRBV7-9 to TRBJ2-1; TRBD2 matches at 7 bases. This CDR3 has 15 amino acids. V was clipped by 5 bases and J by 6 bases; unmatched bases: 10. The germline V gene has CDR1 SEHNR and CDR2 FQNEAQ (reference sequence). The CDR3 bases are TGTGCCAGCAGCCGCCCCGGTTGGACTAGCAATGAGCAGTTCTTC. Translation gives CASSRPGWTSNEQFF.

This chain's CDR3 is CASSLASGYGYTF. The CDR3 DNA reads TGTGCCAGCAGCTTGGCCTCAGGGTATGGCTACACCTTC. The J gene is TRBJ1-2, the V gene TRBV5-5, with D tentatively TRBD1 (5 bases). This CDR3 is built from 13 residues. In germline, CDR1 is SGHKS, CDR2 YYEKEE (reference sequence). The V and J ends lost 0 bases and 5 bases respectively, with 8 bases between them.

The chain recombines TRBV5-8 with TRBJ2-5; TRBD2 might be the D (5 bases). The CDR3 has 16 amino acids. Trimming removed 4 bases from V and 2 bases from J, with 18 bases in between. Germline V CDR1 and CDR2: SGHTS, YDEGEE. CDR3 DNA sequence: TGTGCCAGCAGCCTGCCCAGGCTAGCAGGACAAGAGACCCAGTACTTC. Translating it yields CASSLPRLAGQETQYF. The full variable domain, rest sourced from reference TRBV5-8 and TRBJ2-5, is EAGVTQSPTHLIKTRGQQATLRCSPISGHTSVYWYQQALGLGLQFLLWYDEGEERNRGNFPPRFSGRQFPNYSSELNVNALELEDSALYLCASSLPRLAGQETQYFGPGTRLLVL.

This chain links TRBV6-5 with TRBJ1-1; D call uncertain. This CDR3 contains 13 residues. The V and J ends lost 6 bases and 7 bases respectively, with 15 bases between them. From germline, CDR1 is MNHEY and CDR2 SVGAGI. The DNA for the CDR3 is TGTGCCAGCAGCTCAAAGAGCGGAGTTGAAGCTTTCTTT. Translation: CASSSKSGVEAFF.

This clone was counted once. The rearrangement uses TRBV5-1 and TRBJ2-3; a possible D gene is TRBD2 (5 bases). Germline V lookup: CDR1 SGHRS, CDR2 YFSETQ. Trimming cost V 1 base and J 5 bases, with 20 bases left between them. This CDR3 is 17 amino acids long. CDR3 DNA: TGCGCCAGCAGCTTGTCTGGTGCCGAGCGGTTTCGAGATACGCAGTATTTT. Translated, it gives CASSLSGAERFRDTQYF. Supplemented by reference TRBV5-1 and TRBJ2-3, the full variable domain reads KAGVTQTPRYLIKTRGQQVTLSCSPISGHRSVSWYQQTPGQGLQFLFEYFSETQRNKGNFPGRFSGRQFSNSRSEMNVSTLELGDSALYLCASSLSGAERFRDTQYFGPGTRLTVL.

This clone was recorded only once. This chain uses TRBV5-4 with TRBJ1-2, with TRBD1 identical over 11 bases. CDR3 size: 15 residues. Germline lookup yields CDR1 SGHNT and CDR2 YYREEE (reference sequence). The ends lost 4 bases at V and 5 bases at J; junction bases unmatched: 7. The CDR3 region is CASSLTGTGGYGYTF. CDR3 sequence (DNA): TGTGCCAGCAGCCTCACCGGGACAGGGGGTTATGGCTACACCTTC.

The chain is built from TRBV7-8 and TRBJ2-1; 10 bases match TRBD2. This CDR3 contains 13 residues. Germline V lookup: CDR1 SGHVS, CDR2 FQNEAQ. With V trimmed by 5 bases and J by 13 bases, 8 bases remained unmatched. The CDR3 here is CASSLEKLAGQFF. The DNA for the CDR3 is TGTGCCAGCAGCCTTGAGAAACTAGCGGGACAGTTCTTC.

The J gene is TRBJ2-3, the V gene TRBV7-2; TRBD1 aligns across 10 bases. V trimming: 8 bases; J trimming: 1 base; junction bases outside the gene matches: 3. Germline-derived CDR1 and CDR2 are SGHTA and FQGNSA. The CDR3 contains 14 residues. CDR3 residues: CASSGTGGTDTQYF. DNA of the CDR3: TGTGCCAGCTCCGGGACAGGGGGCACAGATACGCAGTATTTT.

This clone has a handful of counts. The genes are TRBV4-2 and TRBJ1-3, with 7 bases lining up with TRBD1. In germline, CDR1 is LGHNA, CDR2 YNFKEQ. V gave up 4 bases and J gave up 0 bases; unmatched junction bases: 3. This CDR3 is 15 amino acids long. CDR3 region: CASSRDSYSGNTIYF. The CDR3, as DNA: TGTGCCAGCAGCCGGGACAGTTACTCTGGAAACACCATATATTTT.

The chain couples TRBV27 to TRBJ1-2, with a possible D match to TRBD1 (6 bases). Germline CDR1 and CDR2: MNHEY and SMNVEV (reference sequence). Trimming shortened V by 6 bases and J by 5 bases, and 16 bases separated the two germline ends. The CDR3 is 14 residues long. CDR3 DNA sequence: TGTGCCAGCAGAAGACAGGCGCTAGGTTATGGCTACACCTTC. This sequence encodes CASRRQALGYGYTF.

V gene TRBV10-3 combines with J gene TRBJ2-7; a possible D gene is TRBD2 (5 bases). The CDR3 covers 13 residues. Germline CDR1 and CDR2: ENHRY and SYGVKD. Trimming took 6 bases from V and 2 from J, leaving 11 bases between them. CDR3 DNA sequence: TGTGCCATCAGGATTGCCGGGACCTACGAGCAGTACTTC. This translates into CAIRIAGTYEQYF.

This rearrangement joins TRBV29-1 to TRBJ1-1; tentative D call: TRBD1 (5 bases). V was clipped by 3 bases and J by 2 bases, with 7 bases between them. This CDR3 region has 12 residues. The germline gives CDR1 SQVTM, CDR2 ANQGSEA. In nucleotides, the CDR3 is TGCAGCGTTGAGACAGATAACACTGAAGCTTTCTTT. The encoded protein is CSVETDNTEAFF.

The rearrangement links TRBV7-2 to TRBJ2-4, with a possible D match to TRBD2 (7 bases). Germline loops: CDR1 SGHTA, CDR2 FQGNSA. This CDR3 comprises 15 residues. V lost 0 bases and J lost 5, with 11 bases in between. The CDR3 is CASSLAGGRENIQYF. CDR3 bases: TGTGCCAGCAGCTTAGCCGGGGGGCGGGAAAACATTCAGTACTTC.

In its sample, this clone was seen once. The chain combines TRBV7-2 with TRBJ2-7; 7 nucleotides align to TRBD1. The V and J ends lost 2 bases and 4 bases, in that order; junction bases with no gene match: 11. This CDR3 region has 16 residues. Germline CDR1 reads SGHTA; CDR2 reads FQGNSA. CDR3 bases: TGTGCCAGCAGCTTACCCCCAGAGAAGGGGGCTTACGAGCAGTACTTC. Residues: CASSLPPEKGAYEQYF.

This sequence joins TRBV5-1 and TRBJ1-1, with no clear D. This CDR3 comprises 14 residues. V lost 6 bases to trimming and J lost 2 bases, with 14 bases between them. CDR1 is SGHRS, CDR2 YFSETQ, per germline. This CDR3 is CASTLSPGNTEAFF. DNA for the CDR3: TGCGCCAGCACTCTATCCCCAGGTAACACTGAAGCTTTCTTT.

The gene calls are TRBV6-2 or TRBV6-3 and TRBJ2-1; weak D call: TRBD2 (6 bases). V gave up 5 bases and J gave up 2 bases, with 13 bases separating them. Germline CDR1 and CDR2: MNHEY and SVGEGT. The CDR3 is 15 residues long. CDR3 DNA: TGTGCCAGCAGTGGTACTAGCCCCGCCTACAATGAGCAGTTCTTC. It yields the protein CASSGTSPAYNEQFF.

The chain couples TRBV5-5 to TRBJ2-7; 10 nucleotides agree with TRBD2. The V gene's germline CDR1 is SGHKS and CDR2 YYEKEE (reference sequence). The trim removed 4 bases at V and 3 bases at J, leaving 7 bases unmatched. The CDR3 extends over 15 amino acids. The CDR3 region has the DNA TGTGCCAGCAGCGTCCTAGCGGGGGCTGTCTACGAGCAGTACTTC. Residues: CASSVLAGAVYEQYF. The full variable domain, with the rest looked up from reference TRBV5-5 and TRBJ2-7, is DAGVTQSPTHLIKTRGQQVTLRCSPISGHKSVSWYQQVLGQGPQFIFQYYEKEERGRGNFPDRFSARQFPNYSSELNVNALLLGDSALYLCASSVLAGAVYEQYFGPGTRLTVT.

This chain joins TRBV4-1 and TRBJ2-5, with D perhaps matching TRBD2 (6 bases). V gave up 1 base and J gave up 5 bases, with 8 bases separating them. The CDR3 is 13 amino acids. Germline values: CDR1 MGHRA, CDR2 YSYEKL. CDR3 nucleotides: TGCGCCAGCAGCCAAGGGAGGGTGGAGACCCAGTACTTC. Translation gives CASSQGRVETQYF.

The rearrangement links TRBV24-1 to TRBJ1-1, with TRBD1 identical over 9 bases. V was pared by 10 bases and J by 4 bases, with 6 bases of the junction left unmatched. The CDR3 has 13 amino acids. Looked up from germline, CDR1 is KGHDR and CDR2 is SFDVKD. The chain's CDR3 is CATQQGARTEAFF. The CDR3 DNA is TGTGCCACTCAACAGGGGGCTCGCACTGAAGCTTTCTTT.

The chain recombines TRBV24-1 with TRBJ2-2; 7 bases fit TRBD2. V was clipped by 1 base and J by 6 bases; unmatched bases: 7. The CDR3 totals 16 residues. Germline loops: CDR1 KGHDR, CDR2 SFDVKD. CDR3 coding DNA: TGTGCCACCAGTGATTTTAGCCAGGGAGGGGCCGGGGAGCTGTTTTTT. This translates into CATSDFSQGGAGELFF.

J is TRBJ2-7 and V is TRBV2; TRBD1 is a possible D gene (6 bases). V shed 6 bases and J shed 7 bases, with 13 bases lying between them. The CDR3 is 12 amino acids. Germline CDR1 is SNHLY and CDR2 is FYNNEI. CDR3 sequence reads: CASRRQAEEQYF. The CDR3 nucleotides are TGTGCCAGCAGAAGACAGGCCGAAGAGCAGTACTTC. Full variable domain (missing parts from reference TRBV2 and TRBJ2-7): EPEVTQTPSHQVTQMGQEVILRCVPISNHLYFYWYRQILGQKVEFLVSFYNNEISEKSEIFDDQFSVERPDGSNFTLKIRSTKLEDSAMYFCASRRQAEEQYFGPGTRLTVT.

In this sample, this clone turned up a few times. The rearrangement joins TRBV18 to TRBJ2-7, with 7 bases matching TRBD1. Germline loops: CDR1 KGHSH, CDR2 LQKENI. The length of the CDR3 is 15 residues. V was clipped by 4 bases and J by 4 bases; unmatched bases: 10. The CDR3 nucleotides read TGTGCCAGCTCACTAGAACAGGGGCTGGGATACGAGCAGTACTTC. Translated, it gives CASSLEQGLGYEQYF.

This chain uses TRBV18 with TRBJ1-2; 7 nucleotides align to TRBD1. CDR1 and CDR2 (germline): KGHSH, LQKENI. V gave up 5 bases and J gave up 7 bases; unmatched junction bases: 7. The CDR3 extends over 13 amino acids. The CDR3 loop reads CASSISRGAGYTF. The CDR3, as DNA: TGTGCCAGCTCAATCTCCAGGGGGGCTGGCTACACCTTC.

This chain uses TRBV28 with TRBJ1-2; D perhaps matches TRBD1 (6 bases). Germline V lookup: CDR1 MDHEN, CDR2 SYDVKM. Between the trimmed V and J ends, which lost 7 bases and 4 bases, there was a span of 10 bases. CDR3 length: 12 amino acids. The CDR3 DNA is TGTGCCAGCACGGACAGTACCTATGGCTACACCTTC. Its protein product is CASTDSTYGYTF.

This clone was detected only once. The chain is built from TRBV10-2 and TRBJ1-6; maybe TRBD1 (6 bases). V was clipped by 7 bases and J by 7 bases, with 23 bases between them. There are 17 residues in the CDR3. Germline CDR1 and CDR2: WSHSY and SAAADI. CDR3 bases: TGCGCCAGCAATTCCATTTACAACAGGGATCCCAATTCACCCCTCCACTTT. Its translation: CASNSIYNRDPNSPLHF.